This TCR beta chain stems from a study of Graves' ophthalmopathy and Graves' hyperthyroidism. The evidence that diagnosis relied on was clinical symptoms, serum thyroxine, TRAb, thyroid ultrasound and orbital computed tomography. Researchers took RNA transcripts and amplified TCR beta CDR3 regions from them. Amplification began with first-round RT-PCR using HTBI primers, then second-round multiplex PCR was performed. TCRdb passed the multiplex PCR reads through MiXCR, listing each CDR3 protein once. The top ten clones hold approximately 13% of a sample with fewer than 350,000 distinct CDR3 sequences, 15% to 20% of them seen once. This TCR was sampled from an adult man with Graves' ophthalmopathy. Sequenced material: peripheral blood.

In DNA form, the CDR3 reads TGTGCCAGCTCAACCCGGACTAGCGGAATCACCGGGGAGCTGTTTTTT. It specifies CASSTRTSGITGELFF. The gene calls are TRBV18 and TRBJ2-2, with TRBD2 matching 10 bases. The CDR3 totals 16 residues. The germline V gene has CDR1 KGHSH and CDR2 LQKENI. The V segment lost 5 bases and the J segment 4 bases; nucleotides outside the gene matches: 7.